The sequence of this TCR beta chain was determined in a study of CD8+CD57+ T cells in acquired aplastic anemia. About the research overall: Sorting CD4+ and CD8+ cells gave DNA averaging roughly 3.5 ug.

On this clonotype itself: What it binds is not known.

Profiling that covered TCR beta VDJ and CDR3 relied on genomic DNA as its template. Via MiXCR, TCRdb re-called the reads, giving one row per CDR3 protein. The sample lists roughly 250,000 distinct CDR3 sequences, more than 45% seen once, with approximately 8% in the top ten. Between the trimmed V and J ends, which lost 5 bases and 2 bases, there was a span of 17 bases. CDR3 length: 16 amino acids. CDR1 MRHNA and CDR2 SNTAGT come from the germline V gene. Findings and caveats of the study: Researchers report that fewer than 35 CD8+ CDR3 sequences appeared in both patients and controls.

All sequencing subjects had displayed CD8+CD57+ cell expansion on flow cytometry. Everyone among the patients had severe acquired aplastic anemia. Patients had undergone no therapy by the time their blood was sampled. The receptor's source is a human donor with aplastic anemia. V gene TRBV6-4 combines with J gene TRBJ2-3; D possibly corresponds to TRBD2 (6 bases). Input material: sorted CD4+, CD8+, or CD8+CD57+ T cells (not recorded which) from PBMCs. CDR3 in DNA: TGTGCCAGCAGTTCCTGGACTATCCTATCCACAGATACGCAGTATTTT. It codes for CASSSWTILSTDTQYF.